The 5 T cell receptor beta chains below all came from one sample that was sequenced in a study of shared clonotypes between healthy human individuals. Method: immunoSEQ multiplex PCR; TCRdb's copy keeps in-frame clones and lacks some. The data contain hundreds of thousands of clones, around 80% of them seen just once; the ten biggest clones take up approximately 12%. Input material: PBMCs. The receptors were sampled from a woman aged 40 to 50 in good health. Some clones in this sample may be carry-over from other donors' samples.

As DNA, the CDR3 is TGCGCCAGCAGTGAGTTCAGGACTGACGAGCAGTACTTC. It encodes CASSEFRTDEQYF. V usage is TRBV10-2 and J usage is TRBJ2-7; D may be TRBD2 (5 bases). Trimming took off 1 base at V and 5 bases at J, with 9 bases between the two ends. The CDR3 sequence is 13 residues long. Germline CDR1 is WSHSY and CDR2 is SAAADI.

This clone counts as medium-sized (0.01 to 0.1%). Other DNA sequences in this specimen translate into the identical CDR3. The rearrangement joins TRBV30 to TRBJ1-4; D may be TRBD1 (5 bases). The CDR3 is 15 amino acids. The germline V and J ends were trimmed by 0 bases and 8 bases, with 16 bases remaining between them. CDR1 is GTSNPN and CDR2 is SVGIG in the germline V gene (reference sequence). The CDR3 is CAWSVLRARGEKLFF. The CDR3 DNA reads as TGTGCCTGGAGTGTACTCAGGGCGAGGGGCGAAAAACTGTTTTTT.

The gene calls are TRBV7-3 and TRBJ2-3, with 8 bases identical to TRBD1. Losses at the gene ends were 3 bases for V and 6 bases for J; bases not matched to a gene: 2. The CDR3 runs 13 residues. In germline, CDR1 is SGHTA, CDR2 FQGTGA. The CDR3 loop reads CASSLTGVDTQYF. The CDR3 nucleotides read TGTGCCAGCAGCTTGACAGGGGTTGATACGCAGTATTTT. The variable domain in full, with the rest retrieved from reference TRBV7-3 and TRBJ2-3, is GAGVSQTPSNKVTEKGKYVELRCDPISGHTALYWYRQSLGQGPEFLIYFQGTGAADDSGLPNDRFFAVRPEGSVSTLKIQRTERGDSAVYLCASSLTGVDTQYFGPGTRLTVL.

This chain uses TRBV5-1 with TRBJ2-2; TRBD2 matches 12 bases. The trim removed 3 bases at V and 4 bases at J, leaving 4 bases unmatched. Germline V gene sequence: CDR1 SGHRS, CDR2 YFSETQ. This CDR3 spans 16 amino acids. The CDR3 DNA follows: TGCGCCAGCAGCTCCCTGACTAGCGGGAGCACCGGGGAGCTGTTTTTT. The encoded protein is CASSSLTSGSTGELFF. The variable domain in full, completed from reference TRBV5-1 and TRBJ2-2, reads KAGVTQTPRYLIKTRGQQVTLSCSPISGHRSVSWYQQTPGQGLQFLFEYFSETQRNKGNFPGRFSGRQFSNSRSEMNVSTLELGDSALYLCASSSLTSGSTGELFFGEGSRLTVL.

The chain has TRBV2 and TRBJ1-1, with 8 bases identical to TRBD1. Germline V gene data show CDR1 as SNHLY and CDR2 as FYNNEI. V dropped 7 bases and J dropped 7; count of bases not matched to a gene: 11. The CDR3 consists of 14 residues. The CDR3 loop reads CASTSRGQRGEAFF. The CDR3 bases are TGTGCCAGCACTAGCAGGGGGCAGAGGGGTGAAGCTTTCTTT.